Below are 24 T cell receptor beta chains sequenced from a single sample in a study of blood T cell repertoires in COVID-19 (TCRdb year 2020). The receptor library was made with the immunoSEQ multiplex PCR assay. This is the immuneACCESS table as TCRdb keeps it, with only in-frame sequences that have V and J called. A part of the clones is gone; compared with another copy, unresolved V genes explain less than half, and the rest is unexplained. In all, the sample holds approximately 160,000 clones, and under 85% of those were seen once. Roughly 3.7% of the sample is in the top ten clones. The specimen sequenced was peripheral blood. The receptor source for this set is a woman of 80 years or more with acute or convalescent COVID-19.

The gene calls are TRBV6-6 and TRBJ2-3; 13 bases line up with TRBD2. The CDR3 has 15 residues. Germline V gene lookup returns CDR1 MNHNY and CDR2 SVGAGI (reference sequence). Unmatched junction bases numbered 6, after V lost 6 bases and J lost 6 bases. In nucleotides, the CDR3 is TGTGCCAGCAGCACGACTAGCGGGAGGTGGGATACGCAGTATTTT. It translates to CASSTTSGRWDTQYF.

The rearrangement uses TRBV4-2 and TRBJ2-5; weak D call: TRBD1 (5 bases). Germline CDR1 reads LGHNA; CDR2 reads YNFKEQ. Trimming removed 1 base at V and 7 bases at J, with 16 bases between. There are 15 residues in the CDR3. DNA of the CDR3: TGTGCCAGCAGCCAAGGTCCCCCCACTCAGGGGACCCAGTACTTC. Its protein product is CASSQGPPTQGTQYF.

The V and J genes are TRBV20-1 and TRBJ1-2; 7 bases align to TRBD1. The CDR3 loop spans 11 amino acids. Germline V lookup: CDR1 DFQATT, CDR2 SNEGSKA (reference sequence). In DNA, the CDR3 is TGCAGCGTGACAGGGAGGTATGGCTACACCTTC. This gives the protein CSVTGRYGYTF.

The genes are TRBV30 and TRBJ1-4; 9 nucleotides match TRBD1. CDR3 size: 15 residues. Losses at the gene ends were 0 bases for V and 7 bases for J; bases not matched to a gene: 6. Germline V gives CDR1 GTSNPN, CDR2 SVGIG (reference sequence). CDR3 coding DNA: TGTGCCTGGAGTGTTCAGACAGGGGGGGTTGAAAAACTGTTTTTT. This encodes CAWSVQTGGVEKLFF.

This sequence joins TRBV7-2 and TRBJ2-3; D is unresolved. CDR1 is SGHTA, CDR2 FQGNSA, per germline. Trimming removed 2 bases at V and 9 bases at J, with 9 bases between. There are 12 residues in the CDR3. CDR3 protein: CASSLFRGTQYF. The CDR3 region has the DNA TGTGCCAGCAGCTTATTCCGAGGCACGCAGTATTTT.

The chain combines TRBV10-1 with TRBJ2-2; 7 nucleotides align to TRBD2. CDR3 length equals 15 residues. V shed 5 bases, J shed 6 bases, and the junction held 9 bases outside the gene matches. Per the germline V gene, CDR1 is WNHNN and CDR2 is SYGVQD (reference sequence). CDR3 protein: CASSTHRLAPGELFF. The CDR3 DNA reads TGCGCCAGCAGTACTCACCGACTAGCCCCCGGGGAGCTGTTTTTT.

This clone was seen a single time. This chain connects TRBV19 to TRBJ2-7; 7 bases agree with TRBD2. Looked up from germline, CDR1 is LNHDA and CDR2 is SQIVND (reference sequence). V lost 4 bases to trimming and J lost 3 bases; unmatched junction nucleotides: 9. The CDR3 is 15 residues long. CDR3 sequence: CASSRRLTGGYEQYF. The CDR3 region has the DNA TGTGCCAGTAGTAGACGTTTGACGGGGGGCTACGAGCAGTACTTC.

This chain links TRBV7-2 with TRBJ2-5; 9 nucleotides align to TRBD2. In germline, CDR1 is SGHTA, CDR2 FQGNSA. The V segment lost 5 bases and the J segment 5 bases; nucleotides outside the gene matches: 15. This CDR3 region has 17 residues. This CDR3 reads CASSPTPRAGGGETQYF. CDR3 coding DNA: TGTGCCAGCAGCCCCACCCCCAGAGCGGGGGGCGGGGAGACCCAGTACTTC.

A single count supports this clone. The CDR3 region has the DNA TGTGCCAGCAGCCCCACTCTCCCAAAGAACACTGAAGCTTTCTTT. Amino acids: CASSPTLPKNTEAFF. The chain combines TRBV6-5 with TRBJ1-1; D gene uncertain. Germline CDR1 MNHEY, CDR2 SVGAGI. The CDR3 is 15 amino acids. Trimming removed 6 bases at V and 1 base at J, with 15 bases between.

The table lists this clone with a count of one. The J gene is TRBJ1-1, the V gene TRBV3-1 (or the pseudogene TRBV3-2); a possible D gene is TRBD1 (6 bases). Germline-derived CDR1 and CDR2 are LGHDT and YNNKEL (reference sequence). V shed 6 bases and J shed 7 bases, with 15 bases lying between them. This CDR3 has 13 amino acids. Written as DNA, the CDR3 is TGTGCCAGCAGACGAACAGGGAAGAGTGAAGCTTTCTTT. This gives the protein CASRRTGKSEAFF.

The CDR3 bases are TGTGCCAGCAGCTTGGGGTACATGACAGCATCCGCCTCTGGAAACACCATATATTTT. It codes for CASSLGYMTASASGNTIYF. The J gene is TRBJ1-3, the V gene TRBV5-5; D may be TRBD1 (5 bases). With 0 bases removed from V and 0 bases from J, the gap between germline ends came to 19 bases. Germline V CDR1 and CDR2: SGHKS, YYEKEE (reference sequence). There are 19 residues in the CDR3. The full variable domain, completed using reference TRBV5-5 and TRBJ1-3, is DAGVTQSPTHLIKTRGQQVTLRCSPISGHKSVSWYQQVLGQGPQFIFQYYEKEERGRGNFPDRFSARQFPNYSSELNVNALLLGDSALYLCASSLGYMTASASGNTIYFGEGSWLTVV.

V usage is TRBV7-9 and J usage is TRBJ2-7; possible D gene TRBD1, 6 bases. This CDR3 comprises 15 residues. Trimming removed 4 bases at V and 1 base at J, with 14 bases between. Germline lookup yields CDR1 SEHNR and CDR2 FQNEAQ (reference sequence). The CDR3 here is CASSSQGLVSYEQYF. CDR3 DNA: TGTGCCAGCAGCTCACAGGGTCTTGTGTCCTACGAGCAGTACTTC.

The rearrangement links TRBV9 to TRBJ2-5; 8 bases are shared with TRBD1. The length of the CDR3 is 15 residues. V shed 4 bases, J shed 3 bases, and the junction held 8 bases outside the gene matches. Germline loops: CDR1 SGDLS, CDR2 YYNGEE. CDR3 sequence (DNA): TGTGCCAGCAGCCCCCGGGACAGGCGAGAAGAGACCCAGTACTTC. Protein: CASSPRDRREETQYF.

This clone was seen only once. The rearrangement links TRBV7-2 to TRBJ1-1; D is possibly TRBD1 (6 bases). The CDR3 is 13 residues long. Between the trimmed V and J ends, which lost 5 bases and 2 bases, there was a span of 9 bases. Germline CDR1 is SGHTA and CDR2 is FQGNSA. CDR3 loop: CASSRQVNTEAFF. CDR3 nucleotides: TGTGCCAGCAGCCGACAGGTCAACACTGAAGCTTTCTTT.

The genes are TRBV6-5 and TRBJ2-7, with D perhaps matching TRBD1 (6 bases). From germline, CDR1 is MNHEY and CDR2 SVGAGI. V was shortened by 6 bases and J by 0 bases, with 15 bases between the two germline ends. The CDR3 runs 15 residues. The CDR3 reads CASSLTGINSYEQYF. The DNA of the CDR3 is TGTGCCAGCAGCCTTACAGGGATCAACTCCTACGAGCAGTACTTC.

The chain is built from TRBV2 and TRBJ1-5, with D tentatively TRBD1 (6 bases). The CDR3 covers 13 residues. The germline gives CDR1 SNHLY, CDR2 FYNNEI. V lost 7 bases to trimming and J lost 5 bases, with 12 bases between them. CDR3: CASTTGTYQPQHF. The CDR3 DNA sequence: TGTGCCAGCACTACAGGGACCTATCAGCCCCAGCATTTT.

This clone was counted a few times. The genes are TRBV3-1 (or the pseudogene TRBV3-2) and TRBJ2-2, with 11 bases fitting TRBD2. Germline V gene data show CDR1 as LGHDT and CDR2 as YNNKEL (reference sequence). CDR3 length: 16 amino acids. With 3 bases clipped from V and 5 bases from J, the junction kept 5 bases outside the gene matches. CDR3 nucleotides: TGTGCCAGCAGCCAGAGCGCTAGCGGGGGGACCGGGGAGCTGTTTTTT. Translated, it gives CASSQSASGGTGELFF.

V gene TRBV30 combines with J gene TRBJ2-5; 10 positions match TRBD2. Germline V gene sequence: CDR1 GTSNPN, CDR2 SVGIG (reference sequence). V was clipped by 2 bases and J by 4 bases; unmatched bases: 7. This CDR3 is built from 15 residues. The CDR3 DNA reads TGTGCCTGGAGTAGGGCTAGCGGGAGCTCAGAGACCCAGTACTTC. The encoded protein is CAWSRASGSSETQYF.

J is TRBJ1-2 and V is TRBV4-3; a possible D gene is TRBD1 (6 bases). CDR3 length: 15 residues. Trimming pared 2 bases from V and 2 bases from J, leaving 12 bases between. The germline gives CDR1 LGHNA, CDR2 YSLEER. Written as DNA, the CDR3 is TGCGCCAGCAGCCAAAGCGGGGGGCCAAACTATGGCTACACCTTC. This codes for CASSQSGGPNYGYTF.

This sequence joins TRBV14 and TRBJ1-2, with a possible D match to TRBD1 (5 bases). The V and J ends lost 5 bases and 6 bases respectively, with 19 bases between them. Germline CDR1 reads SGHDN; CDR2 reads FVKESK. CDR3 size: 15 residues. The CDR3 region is CASSERWQGGNGYTF. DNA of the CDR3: TGTGCCAGCAGCGAAAGGTGGCAGGGAGGGAATGGCTACACCTTC.

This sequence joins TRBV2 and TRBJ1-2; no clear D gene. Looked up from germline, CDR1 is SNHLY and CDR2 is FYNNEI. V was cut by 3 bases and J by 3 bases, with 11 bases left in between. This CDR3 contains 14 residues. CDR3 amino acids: CASSEGQQYYGYTF. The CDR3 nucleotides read TGTGCCAGCAGTGAGGGCCAGCAATACTATGGCTACACCTTC.

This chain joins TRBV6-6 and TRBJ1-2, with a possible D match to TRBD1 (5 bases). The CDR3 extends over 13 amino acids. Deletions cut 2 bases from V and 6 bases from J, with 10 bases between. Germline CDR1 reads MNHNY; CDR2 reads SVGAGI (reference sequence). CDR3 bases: TGTGCCAGCAGTTACGTTTCGGGGGATGGCTACACCTTC. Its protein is CASSYVSGDGYTF.

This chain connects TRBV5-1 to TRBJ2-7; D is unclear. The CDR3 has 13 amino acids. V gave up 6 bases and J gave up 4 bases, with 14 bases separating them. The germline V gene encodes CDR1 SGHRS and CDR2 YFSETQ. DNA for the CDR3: TGCGCCAGCACTGCTGGTCCCGGGTACGAGCAGTACTTC. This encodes CASTAGPGYEQYF.

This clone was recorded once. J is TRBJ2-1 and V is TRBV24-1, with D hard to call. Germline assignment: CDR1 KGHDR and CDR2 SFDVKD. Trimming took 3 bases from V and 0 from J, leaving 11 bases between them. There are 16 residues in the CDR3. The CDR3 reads CATSDTGRSSYNEQFF. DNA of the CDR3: TGTGCCACCAGTGATACGGGTAGGAGCTCCTACAATGAGCAGTTCTTC.